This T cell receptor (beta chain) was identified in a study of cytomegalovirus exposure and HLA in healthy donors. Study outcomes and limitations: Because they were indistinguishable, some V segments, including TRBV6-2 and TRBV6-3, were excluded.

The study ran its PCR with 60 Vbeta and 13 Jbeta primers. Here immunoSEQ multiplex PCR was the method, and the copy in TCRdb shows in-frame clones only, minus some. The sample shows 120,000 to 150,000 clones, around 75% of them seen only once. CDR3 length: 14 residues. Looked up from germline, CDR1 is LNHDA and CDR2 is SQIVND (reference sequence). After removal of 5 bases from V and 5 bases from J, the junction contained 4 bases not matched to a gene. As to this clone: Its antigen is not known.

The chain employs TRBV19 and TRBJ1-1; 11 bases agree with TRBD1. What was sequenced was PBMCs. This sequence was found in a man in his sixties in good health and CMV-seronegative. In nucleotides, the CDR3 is TGTGCCAGTAGTTTCCGGGACAGGGGGACTGAAGCTTTCTTT. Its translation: CASSFRDRGTEAFF.